This TCR beta chain was recovered during a study of regulatory T cells in long-lasting Graves disease. Whole-study context: Under 3 months of antithyroid drugs had been taken by newly diagnosed Graves' patients.

The V end lost 2 bases, the J end lost 0 bases, and 8 bases lay between the germline ends. The CDR3 extends over 15 amino acids. CDR1 is MNHEY and CDR2 is SMNVEV in the germline V gene (reference sequence). This clonotype was observed many times. Its target is unknown. Overall study findings and caveats: Relative to newly diagnosed Graves' patients, persistent ones had lower TCR diversity. Shared public clonotypes totalled roughly 2,500 in persistent patients, compared with just under 1,000 in new patients.

Time point noted: newly diagnosed GD, antithyroid drugs for less than 3 months. The TCR library was made from RNA that had been extracted from PBMCs in TRIzol. Both iRepertoire HTBI primers and Arm-PCR of CDR3 regions were used to build the TCR beta libraries. One entry per CDR3 protein, called by TCRdb with MiXCR from the multiplex PCR reads. This repertoire shows about 320,000 distinct CDR3 sequences, approximately 20% found once; its top ten account for roughly 35%. The clonotype was recovered from a female donor with Graves disease. Specimen: peripheral blood mononuclear cells (PBMCs), collected at new diagnosis, from a patient treated with antithyroid drugs. This chain uses TRBV27 with TRBJ2-1, with no clear D. The DNA of the CDR3 is TGTGCCAGCAGTTTAGGGTGGAGCTCCTACAATGAGCAGTTCTTC. Translating gives CASSLGWSSYNEQFF.